The rows below give T cell receptor beta chains drawn from one sample of a study of blood T cell repertoires in COVID-19. Measured with immunoSEQ multiplex PCR; TCRdb has only the in-frame clones, and not every one. The top ten clones hold just over 2.5% of a sample with 260,000 or so clones, around 90% of them seen once. Sequencing was performed on PBMCs or T cells enriched from blood (not recorded which). Receptors were obtained from a woman aged 30 to 39 with acute COVID-19. CDR3s include the opening cysteine and the closing phenylalanine or tryptophan. The D gene is left open where the match is weak. A row's size may be missing; if present it is once, few, many or a size class.

j_call d_call v_call clone_size cdr3_length cdr3_aa cdr3_nt
TRBJ1-6 TRBD1 TRBV6-2/TRBV6-3 - 13 CASSLTGYSPLHF TGTGCCAGCAGTCTGACAGGGTACTCACCCCTCCACTTT
TRBJ1-1 TRBD1 TRBV28 - 15 CASRAGTGRHTEAFF TGTGCCAGCAGGGCAGGGACAGGGAGGCACACTGAAGCTTTCTTT
TRBJ2-4 - TRBV6-2/TRBV6-3 - 12 CASSPTEDIQYF TGTGCCAGCAGCCCGACGGAGGACATTCAGTACTTC
TRBJ1-5 TRBD1 TRBV5-8 - 16 CASSRIRTGSNQPQHF TGTGCCAGCAGCCGGATCCGGACAGGGTCTAATCAGCCCCAGCATTTT
TRBJ2-7 TRBD2 TRBV5-1 - 17 CATRIGTSGGIMEEQYF TGCGCCACCAGAATTGGGACTAGCGGGGGGATTATGGAGGAGCAGTACTTC
TRBJ2-1 - TRBV6-5 - 15 CASRPEQGIYNEQFF TGTGCCAGCAGACCCGAACAGGGCATTTACAATGAGCAGTTCTTC
TRBJ1-2 TRBD1 TRBV5-1 - 14 CASSLGQGAGGYTF TGCGCCAGCAGCTTGGGACAGGGGGCGGGAGGCTACACCTTC
TRBJ1-2 - TRBV19 - 16 CASSAVEEGANYGYTF TGTGCCAGTAGTGCGGTCGAGGAGGGTGCGAACTATGGCTACACCTTC
TRBJ2-1 - TRBV9 - 14 CASSVSDSYNEQFF TGTGCCAGCAGCGTATCAGACAGCTACAATGAGCAGTTCTTC
TRBJ1-2 TRBD1 TRBV10-3 - 13 CAISRQGPDGYTF TGTGCCATCAGTAGACAGGGCCCCGATGGCTACACCTTC
TRBJ1-6 - TRBV11-3 - 13 CASSLVDNSPLHF TGTGCCAGCAGCTTGGTAGATAATTCACCCCTCCACTTT
TRBJ1-4 - TRBV2 - 16 CASSGQGRGFNEKLFF TGTGCCAGCAGTGGTCAGGGGAGGGGGTTTAATGAAAAACTGTTTTTT
TRBJ1-1 - TRBV11-2 - 13 CASSLGSSTAAFF TGTGCCAGCAGCTTAGGTAGTTCCACCGCCGCTTTCTTT
TRBJ1-1 TRBD1 TRBV12-3/TRBV12-4 - 12 CASSDRGTEAFF TGTGCCAGCAGCGACAGGGGGACTGAAGCTTTCTTT
TRBJ2-3 TRBD2 TRBV6-2/TRBV6-3 - 16 CASSGREERGGYTQYF TGTGCCAGCAGTGGTCGGGAGGAGCGGGGCGGTTATACGCAGTATTTT
TRBJ2-5 TRBD1 TRBV6-5 - 16 CASSYSTGEWQETQYF TGTGCCAGCAGTTATTCAACAGGGGAGTGGCAAGAGACCCAGTACTTC
TRBJ1-1 TRBD1 TRBV27 - 17 CASKIHWDRDRNTEAFF TGTGCCAGCAAGATCCATTGGGACAGGGACAGGAACACTGAAGCTTTCTTT
TRBJ1-2 TRBD1 TRBV19 few 13 CASRGTGRYGYTF TGTGCCAGTAGAGGGACAGGGCGGTATGGCTACACCTTC
TRBJ1-5 - TRBV16 - 16 CASSPHNRGGNQPQHF TGTGCCAGCAGCCCCCATAATCGGGGTGGCAATCAGCCCCAGCATTTT
TRBJ2-5 - TRBV28 - 14 CASSPAGTPRTQYF TGTGCCAGCAGCCCGGCGGGGACCCCCCGGACCCAGTACTTC
TRBJ2-7 - TRBV7-9 - 15 CASSLGGVGVNEQYF TGTGCCAGCAGCTTAGGTGGTGTAGGGGTTAACGAGCAGTACTTC
TRBJ1-1 - TRBV6-1 - 14 CASSEGQVNTEAFF TGTGCCAGCAGTGAAGGGCAGGTGAACACTGAAGCTTTCTTT
TRBJ1-6 TRBD1 TRBV13 - 18 CASSKDRGFSSYNSPLHF TGTGCCAGCAGCAAAGACAGGGGTTTCAGCTCCTATAATTCACCCCTCCACTTT
TRBJ2-5 TRBD2 TRBV5-1 - 15 CASSDTGTSEETQYF TGCGCCAGCAGCGACACCGGGACTAGCGAAGAGACCCAGTACTTC
TRBJ1-1 - TRBV7-9 many 14 CASSLNTGNTEAFF TGTGCCAGCAGCCTAAATACAGGGAACACTGAAGCTTTCTTT
TRBJ2-2 TRBD1 TRBV10-1 - 14 CASSRQGDAGELFF TGCGCCAGCAGTCGACAGGGGGACGCCGGGGAGCTGTTTTTT
TRBJ1-5 - TRBV6-4 - 17 CASSPSGTSNSNQPQHF TGTGCCAGCAGTCCCTCTGGGACATCAAATAGCAATCAGCCCCAGCATTTT
TRBJ1-1 - TRBV2 - 12 CATAGQSTEAFF TGTGCCACCGCCGGACAGAGCACTGAAGCTTTCTTT
TRBJ2-1 - TRBV18 - 13 CASSLTTYNEQFF TGTGCCAGCTCGCTCACTACGTACAATGAGCAGTTCTTC
TRBJ1-1 TRBD1 TRBV3-1/TRBV3-2 - 14 CASSPLTGGTEAFF TGTGCCAGCAGCCCCCTGACAGGGGGCACTGAAGCTTTCTTT
TRBJ1-1 - TRBV6-5 - 15 CASRQTPNPDTEAFF TGTGCCAGCAGACAGACCCCGAACCCGGACACTGAAGCTTTCTTT
TRBJ2-1 TRBD2 TRBV4-1 - 14 CASSQRGVYNEQFF TGCGCCAGCAGCCAGCGGGGGGTCTACAATGAGCAGTTCTTC
TRBJ2-7 - TRBV7-2 - 13 CASSTLRDYEQYF TGTGCCAGCAGCACCTTGAGGGACTACGAGCAGTACTTC
TRBJ2-3 TRBD2 TRBV18 - 17 CASSRWTSGGATDTQYF TGTGCCAGCTCCCGCTGGACTAGCGGGGGGGCGACAGATACGCAGTATTTT
TRBJ1-1 TRBD1 TRBV4-1 - 13 CASSLDREIEAFF TGCGCCAGCAGCCTTGACAGGGAGATTGAAGCTTTCTTT
TRBJ2-7 - TRBV30 - 14 CAWSVGAYSYEQYF TGTGCCTGGAGTGTTGGGGCCTACTCCTACGAGCAGTACTTC
TRBJ2-1 - TRBV6-6 few 14 CASSTGQYVNEQFF TGTGCCAGCAGTACAGGCCAGTACGTGAATGAGCAGTTCTTC
TRBJ2-4 TRBD1 TRBV4-1 - 16 CASSHGTGTGVNIQYF TGCGCCAGCAGCCACGGTACCGGGACAGGCGTAAACATTCAGTACTTC
TRBJ1-2 - TRBV6-6 few 12 CATRKEDYGYTF TGTGCCACTAGGAAAGAAGACTATGGCTACACCTTC
TRBJ2-1 TRBD2 TRBV11-2 - 15 CASRLAGGPHNEQFF TGTGCCAGCAGGTTAGCGGGGGGGCCCCACAATGAGCAGTTCTTC
TRBJ1-2 - TRBV3-1/TRBV3-2 - 13 CAARGRGYYGYTF TGTGCCGCACGGGGGAGGGGATACTATGGCTACACCTTC
TRBJ1-2 TRBD1 TRBV18 - 16 CATHSGTGGAQGGYTF TGTGCCACCCATTCCGGGACAGGGGGCGCCCAGGGAGGCTACACCTTC
TRBJ1-2 - TRBV19 - 13 CATSRGGRYGYTF TGTGCCACCTCACGGGGGGGACGCTATGGCTACACCTTC
TRBJ1-1 TRBD1 TRBV4-1 - 16 CASSQDPTGPGTEAFF TGCGCCAGCAGCCAAGACCCGACAGGGCCCGGCACTGAAGCTTTCTTT
TRBJ1-3 - TRBV11-2 few 15 CASSLGSPAGNTIYF TGTGCCAGCAGCTTAGGATCTCCGGCTGGAAACACCATATATTTT
TRBJ1-4 - TRBV7-2 once 16 CASSLGYRADNEKLFF TGTGCCAGCAGCTTAGGCTACAGGGCGGACAATGAAAAACTGTTTTTT
TRBJ1-4 - TRBV5-3 - 14 CARSLRRGNEKLFF TGTGCCAGAAGCTTACGCCGGGGTAATGAAAAACTGTTTTTT
TRBJ2-3 - TRBV6-5 few 13 CASSYDIADTQYF TGTGCCAGCAGTTACGATATTGCGGATACGCAGTATTTT
TRBJ1-1 - TRBV12-3/TRBV12-4 - 13 CASNRGRGSEAFF TGTGCCAGCAACCGAGGTCGAGGATCTGAAGCTTTCTTT
TRBJ1-1 TRBD1 TRBV2 - 14 CASSNDRVNTEAFF TGTGCCAGCAGTAATGACAGGGTGAACACTGAAGCTTTCTTT
TRBJ1-4 - TRBV7-2 - 15 CASSFISGTNEKLFF TGTGCCAGCAGCTTCATATCCGGAACTAATGAAAAACTGTTTTTT
TRBJ2-7 TRBD1 TRBV7-2 - 14 CASTGRDRGYEQYF TGTGCCAGCACCGGCCGGGACAGGGGTTACGAGCAGTACTTC
TRBJ2-1 - TRBV25-1 - 18 CASSEFFPTANYYNEQFF TGTGCCAGCAGTGAATTTTTTCCGACAGCGAATTACTACAATGAGCAGTTCTTC
TRBJ2-7 - TRBV7-2 - 15 CASSKGTRRAYEQYF TGTGCCAGCAGCAAAGGGACTCGCAGGGCCTACGAGCAGTACTTC
TRBJ2-2 TRBD2 TRBV18 - 17 CASSPLSGGPDTGELFF TGTGCCAGCTCACCACTGAGCGGGGGGCCTGACACCGGGGAGCTGTTTTTT
TRBJ1-1 - TRBV15 - 13 CATSREGVSEAFF TGTGCCACCAGCAGAGAAGGAGTTTCTGAAGCTTTCTTT
TRBJ2-7 TRBD1 TRBV2 - 16 CASRRSQGARKYEQYF TGTGCCAGCAGGAGATCACAGGGGGCTAGAAAATACGAGCAGTACTTC
TRBJ1-1 TRBD1 TRBV6-5 - 14 CASSWTGGISEAFF TGTGCCAGCAGTTGGACAGGGGGCATCTCTGAAGCTTTCTTT